This T cell receptor beta chain was sequenced for a study of post-analysis software for immune sequencing data. This clonotype came up once. Its target is not known. V was clipped by 9 bases and J by 1 base; unmatched bases: 10. This CDR3 contains 15 residues. CDR1 and CDR2 (germline): SGHKS, YYEKEE (reference sequence). Tagging with unique molecular identifiers was a feature of the TCR beta cDNA libraries. MiXCR, applied by TCRdb to the PCR reads, yields one record per CDR3 protein. Here the sample spans approximately 690,000 distinct CDR3 sequences, over 45% being singletons. Whole-study findings and limits: Five or six TRBV segments, TRBV5-6, TRBV5-1 and TRBV20-1 among them, were found more frequent in patients than controls.

Sequenced material: blood. The sequence derives from a girl aged 2 to 10 with multiple sclerosis. The J gene is TRBJ2-3, the V gene TRBV5-5; TRBD1 matches at 8 bases. The CDR3 is CATTRQGSGTDTQYF. In nucleotides, the CDR3 is TGTGCCACTACCAGACAGGGGTCAGGCACAGATACGCAGTATTTT.